A single sample gave rise to the 32 T cell receptor beta chains below, sequenced in a study of T cells in Graves' hyperthyroidism and ophthalmopathy. The TCR beta CDR3 regions underwent amplification using RNA transcripts as the source. TCR CDR3 underwent first-round RT-PCR with the HTBI primer set. TCRdb reprocessed the multiplex PCR reads with MiXCR, giving one entry per CDR3 protein. Of about 640,000 distinct CDR3 sequences in the sample, 13% to 15% were seen once. The specimen was blood. These receptors all come from a woman aged 50 to 60 with Graves' ophthalmopathy.

J is TRBJ2-3 and V is TRBV28, with 10 nucleotides matching TRBD2. The germline V gene has CDR1 MDHEN and CDR2 SYDVKM. The CDR3 is made up of 16 amino acids. J gave up 2 bases and V 3 bases, and 5 bases lay outside the gene matches. The CDR3 DNA reads as TGTGCCAGCAGTTTCCCAGCGGGAGGGATCACAGATACGCAGTATTTT. Its translation: CASSFPAGGITDTQYF. Drawing the rest from reference TRBV28 and TRBJ2-3, the complete variable domain is DVKVTQSSRYLVKRTGEKVFLECVQDMDHENMFWYRQDPGLGLRLIYFSYDVKMKEKGDIPEGYSVSREKKERFSLILESASTNQTSMYLCASSFPAGGITDTQYFGPGTRLTVL.

A note on this clonotype: This may come from a read error, since a much larger clone is one base off. This chain uses TRBV2 with TRBJ1-2, with D possibly matching TRBD1 (5 bases). The CDR3 is made up of 14 amino acids. V gave up 4 bases and J gave up 7 bases, with 16 bases separating them. Germline V lookup: CDR1 SNHLY, CDR2 FYNNEI. This CDR3 reads CASSVNGGASGYTF. CDR3 sequence (DNA): TGTGCCAGCAGTGTTAATGGGGGAGCCAGTGGCTACACCTTC.

This chain links TRBV6-5 with TRBJ1-2, with D unclear. This CDR3 is built from 12 residues. Germline V gene lookup returns CDR1 MNHEY and CDR2 SVGAGI. Trimming removed 0 bases from V and 6 bases from J, with 5 bases in between. This chain's CDR3 is CASSYSRDGYTF. The CDR3 bases are TGTGCCAGCAGTTACTCACGGGATGGCTACACCTTC.

At least ten counts were recorded for this clonotype. The chain links TRBV9 to TRBJ2-1; 9 nucleotides match TRBD1. The J segment lost 6 bases and the V segment lost 4 bases, leaving 20 bases of the junction unmatched. From germline, CDR1 is SGDLS and CDR2 YYNGEE. The CDR3 length is 19 residues. The CDR3 bases are TGTGCCAGCAGCACAGGGGGCGGCGGGAAGAAGGGCGCAAGCAATGAGCAGTTCTTC. Amino acid sequence: CASSTGGGGKKGASNEQFF.

The chain links TRBV4-1 to TRBJ2-1, with 8 bases identical to TRBD2. This CDR3 spans 19 amino acids. Germline loops: CDR1 MGHRA, CDR2 YSYEKL. The V gene end was trimmed by 0 bases and the J gene end by 2 bases; junction bases not matched to a gene: 12. The CDR3 nucleotides read TGCGCCAGCAGCCAAGACCTTGGCGGGAGGCCTACCGCCTACAATGAGCAGTTCTTC. It codes for CASSQDLGGRPTAYNEQFF.

There are many counts of this clonotype. This sequence joins TRBV11-2 and TRBJ2-7, with D maybe TRBD2 (5 bases). Germline lookup yields CDR1 SGHAT and CDR2 FQNNGV. The CDR3 totals 14 residues. The ends were cut back, 2 bases at V and 4 bases at J, with 12 bases in the middle. The CDR3 spells CASSLFEGSYEQYF. The CDR3 DNA reads as TGTGCCAGCAGCTTATTTGAGGGATCTTACGAGCAGTACTTC.

The chain employs TRBV7-3 and TRBJ1-1; 7 bases match TRBD1. Unmatched junction bases numbered 10, after V lost 6 bases and J lost 12 bases. Germline V gene data show CDR1 as SGHTA and CDR2 as FQGTGA. This CDR3 is built from 12 residues. CDR3 sequence reads: CASSQPGQRTFF. For the CDR3, the DNA is TGTGCCAGCAGTCAACCGGGACAGCGGACTTTCTTT. The variable domain in full, completed from reference TRBV7-3 and TRBJ1-1, reads GAGVSQTPSNKVTEKGKYVELRCDPISGHTALYWYRQSLGQGPEFLIYFQGTGAADDSGLPNDRFFAVRPEGSVSTLKIQRTERGDSAVYLCASSQPGQRTFFGQGTRLTVV.

This clonotype is medium-sized (0.01 to 0.1%) by share. The chain couples TRBV28 to TRBJ2-3; TRBD2 might be the D (6 bases). The ends were cut back, 3 bases at V and 2 bases at J, with 12 bases in the middle. The CDR3 is made up of 15 amino acids. Looked up from germline, CDR1 is MDHEN and CDR2 is SYDVKM. The CDR3 reads CASSFGGAVTDTQYF. CDR3 sequence (DNA): TGTGCCAGCAGTTTTGGAGGGGCCGTCACAGATACGCAGTATTTT.

This rearrangement joins TRBV9 to TRBJ2-1; TRBD2 matches at 11 bases. Germline values: CDR1 SGDLS, CDR2 YYNGEE. V lost 5 bases, J lost 9 bases, and 10 bases stayed unmatched. CDR3 length: 15 residues. The CDR3 DNA reads as TGTGCCAGCAGTGAAACTAGCGGGAGTATCAGTGAGCAGTTCTTC. Amino acid sequence: CASSETSGSISEQFF.

Remarks on this clonotype: A much larger clone is a single base away; this may be a read error. V usage is TRBV11-2 and J usage is TRBJ2-1, with 10 bases that match TRBD2. Germline V gene sequence: CDR1 SGHAT, CDR2 FQNNGV. V trimming: 5 bases; J trimming: 8 bases; junction bases outside the gene matches: 9. The CDR3 runs to 15 residues. CDR3 in DNA: TGTGCCAGCAGCCGAGGGGCTAGCGGGAGCCATGAGCAGTTCTTC. Translated: CASSRGASGSHEQFF.

This chain links TRBV6-1 with TRBJ2-7; TRBD2 matches 11 bases. CDR1 and CDR2 from the germline V gene are MNHNS and SASEGT. J gave up 2 bases and V 7 bases, and 4 bases lay outside the gene matches. The CDR3 has 14 amino acids. CDR3 sequence reads: CASTGTSGAYEQYF. The CDR3 nucleotides are TGTGCCAGCACCGGGACTAGCGGAGCCTACGAGCAGTACTTC.

The rearrangement uses TRBV25-1 and TRBJ1-2; TRBD1 matches at 8 bases. Germline assignment: CDR1 MGHDK and CDR2 SYGVNS. This CDR3 has 11 amino acids. Unmatched junction bases numbered 7, after V lost 8 bases and J lost 11 bases. CDR3 sequence reads: CASGGQGGYTF. The CDR3 coding sequence is TGTGCCAGCGGAGGACAGGGAGGTTACACCTTC.

At least ten counts were recorded for this clonotype. V usage is TRBV30 and J usage is TRBJ1-4; the D is unclear. Germline CDR1 reads GTSNPN; CDR2 reads SVGIG (reference sequence). Trimming pared 2 bases from V and 4 bases from J, leaving 5 bases between. The CDR3 length is 12 residues. The CDR3 loop is CAWSPINEKLFF. In DNA, the CDR3 is TGTGCCTGGAGTCCAATTAATGAAAAACTGTTTTTT.

This clonotype was detected many times. This rearrangement joins TRBV7-3 to TRBJ2-1; tentatively, D is TRBD1 or TRBD2 (5 bases each). The CDR3 spans 14 residues. Germline V gene lookup returns CDR1 SGHTA and CDR2 FQGTGA. Trimming took off 4 bases at V and 3 bases at J, with 10 bases between the two ends. This CDR3 reads CASSSEGHYNEQFF. DNA of the CDR3: TGTGCCAGCAGCTCCGAGGGGCACTACAATGAGCAGTTCTTC.

The CDR3 region is CASSSRQGMNQPQHF. As DNA, the CDR3 is TGTGCCAGCAGCTCCAGACAGGGGATGAATCAGCCCCAGCATTTT. This chain connects TRBV7-2 to TRBJ1-5, with TRBD1 matching 8 bases. This CDR3 has 15 amino acids. The germline V gene has CDR1 SGHTA and CDR2 FQGNSA. The J segment lost 4 bases and the V segment lost 4 bases, leaving 6 bases of the junction unmatched.

CDR3 in DNA: TGTGCCAGCAGCTTTCCTGGGGGCGTAGGGGCCCAGTACTTC. It encodes CASSFPGGVGAQYF. The chain is built from TRBV7-2 and TRBJ2-5, with a weak D call TRBD1 (6 bases). Germline V gives CDR1 SGHTA, CDR2 FQGNSA. This CDR3 region has 14 residues. V dropped 3 bases and J dropped 9 bases, with 17 bases sitting between them.

Ten or more counts support this clonotype. The chain combines TRBV18 with TRBJ1-2; 7 nucleotides match TRBD1. This CDR3 region has 14 residues. Trimming at V came to 2 bases and at J to 4 bases, leaving 4 bases not matched to a gene. Germline-derived CDR1 and CDR2 are KGHSH and LQKENI. CDR3 sequence reads: CASSPTGDGYGYTF. In nucleotides, the CDR3 is TGTGCCAGCTCACCAACAGGGGATGGCTATGGCTACACCTTC.

This clonotype was picked up many times. The chain is built from TRBV27 and TRBJ2-5, with 14 bases that match TRBD2. Trimming removed 8 bases from V and 5 bases from J; junction bases left unmatched: 7. This CDR3 region has 15 residues. In germline, CDR1 is MNHEY, CDR2 SMNVEV (reference sequence). The CDR3, as DNA: TGTGCCAGCGGGAAGGGACTAGCGGGAGTGGAGACCCAGTACTTC. It is translated as CASGKGLAGVETQYF.

This sequence joins TRBV6-1 and TRBJ2-7, with D perhaps TRBD1 (5 bases). The CDR3 totals 16 residues. CDR1 MNHNS and CDR2 SASEGT come from the germline V gene. The V end was cut by 6 bases, the J end by 0 bases, with 18 bases between. The CDR3 reads CASRRSATDGSYEQYF. CDR3 sequence (DNA): TGTGCCAGCAGGCGATCGGCGACAGATGGCTCCTACGAGCAGTACTTC.

V and J are TRBV7-2 and TRBJ2-1; 15 bases are shared with TRBD2. The ends lost 0 bases at V and 0 bases at J; junction bases unmatched: 3. CDR1 is SGHTA, CDR2 FQGNSA, per germline. The CDR3 has 19 amino acids. The CDR3 coding sequence is TGTGCCAGCAGCTTAGCGCGGGGACTAGCGGGAGGCTCCTACAATGAGCAGTTCTTC. Translating it yields CASSLARGLAGGSYNEQFF.

In its sample, this clonotype was seen many times. V and J are TRBV18 and TRBJ2-1; D tentatively reads TRBD1 or TRBD2 (7 bases each). This CDR3 is built from 15 residues. In germline, CDR1 is KGHSH, CDR2 LQKENI. Trimming took off 4 bases at V and 3 bases at J, with 13 bases between the two ends. The CDR3 reads CASSRQGGGYNEQFF. In DNA, the CDR3 is TGTGCCAGCTCACGACAGGGAGGGGGCTACAATGAGCAGTTCTTC.

This clonotype was detected many times. V is TRBV30 and J is TRBJ2-1; the match to TRBD2 covers 16 bases. Germline V gene data show CDR1 as GTSNPN and CDR2 as SVGIG (reference sequence). The CDR3 totals 21 residues. Unmatched junction bases numbered 13, after V lost 2 bases and J lost 0 bases. This CDR3 reads CAWSFYTSGTSGRASYNEQFF. The CDR3 bases are TGTGCCTGGAGTTTTTATACTTCAGGGACTAGCGGGAGGGCCTCCTACAATGAGCAGTTCTTC.

This clonotype was recorded many times. V and J are TRBV9 and TRBJ1-2, with D possibly TRBD1 on 6 matching bases. The CDR3 loop spans 17 amino acids. V lost 0 bases and J 3 bases, leaving 18 bases between the germline ends. Germline lookup yields CDR1 SGDLS and CDR2 YYNGEE. The CDR3: CASSVGAGAGVDYGYTF. Written as DNA, the CDR3 is TGTGCCAGCAGCGTAGGGGCCGGGGCAGGGGTCGACTATGGCTACACCTTC.

The chain combines TRBV5-1 with TRBJ2-1; 10 nucleotides line up with TRBD2. The V gene's germline CDR1 is SGHRS and CDR2 YFSETQ. This CDR3 is built from 16 residues. The V and J ends lost 4 bases and 2 bases, in that order; junction bases with no gene match: 6. CDR3 protein: CASSVLAGSTYNEQFF. CDR3 in DNA: TGCGCCAGCAGCGTACTAGCGGGATCCACCTACAATGAGCAGTTCTTC.

This clonotype was counted a few times. This rearrangement joins TRBV6-1 to TRBJ2-4; 8 bases fit TRBD2. CDR3 length: 17 residues. The germline CDR1 and CDR2 sequences are MNHNS and SASEGT. Trimming cost V 2 bases and J 8 bases; bases outside gene matches: 14. The CDR3 DNA reads TGTGCCAGCAGTGAACGGGGTAGCGGGACAAAGGGGGACATTCAGTACTTC. It is translated as CASSERGSGTKGDIQYF.

This clonotype was observed a few times. The chain links TRBV29-1 to TRBJ2-7; 13 positions match TRBD2. Germline V CDR1 and CDR2: SQVTM, ANQGSEA. J gave up 6 bases and V 5 bases, and 10 bases lay outside the gene matches. This CDR3 has 15 residues. This CDR3 reads CSVPRPGLAGSEQYF. The DNA for the CDR3 is TGCAGCGTTCCACGGCCGGGACTAGCGGGATCCGAGCAGTACTTC.

This chain joins TRBV12-3 or TRBV12-4 and TRBJ2-7, with D unresolved. The CDR3 runs to 14 residues. The V end was cut by 6 bases, the J end by 6 bases, with 18 bases between. CDR3: CASRQSPVSSEQYF. CDR3 nucleotides: TGTGCCAGCAGACAAAGTCCCGTGTCCAGCGAGCAGTACTTC.

In this sample, this clonotype turned up a few times. V gene TRBV9 combines with J gene TRBJ2-2; no reliable D call. V lost 6 bases, J lost 3 bases, and 9 bases lay in between. CDR1 and CDR2 from the germline V gene are SGDLS and YYNGEE. This CDR3 is built from 13 residues. The CDR3 sequence: CASTRVDTGELFF. Here the CDR3 DNA reads TGTGCCAGCACCCGGGTTGACACCGGGGAGCTGTTTTTT. Filled out from reference TRBV9 and TRBJ2-2, the complete variable domain reads DSGVTQTPKHLITATGQRVTLRCSPRSGDLSVYWYQQSLDQGLQFLIQYYNGEERAKGNILERFSAQQFPDLHSELNLSSLELGDSALYFCASTRVDTGELFFGEGSRLTVL.

The rearrangement joins TRBV10-3 to TRBJ2-5; D possibly corresponds to TRBD2 (6 bases). The germline CDR1 and CDR2 sequences are ENHRY and SYGVKD. The V and J ends lost 5 bases and 2 bases respectively, with 9 bases between them. The CDR3 totals 13 residues. The CDR3 nucleotides are TGTGCCATCAGTCCGGCGGGGCAAGAGACCCAGTACTTC. This translates into CAISPAGQETQYF.

This clonotype was seen only a few times. The V and J genes are TRBV13 and TRBJ2-1, with 7 bases aligning to TRBD1. The CDR3 totals 15 residues. V dropped 5 bases and J dropped 3; count of bases not matched to a gene: 7. Germline V CDR1 and CDR2: PRHDT, FYEKMQ (reference sequence). The CDR3 DNA sequence: TGTGCCAGCAGCCCCCCAGGGACAGACTACAATGAGCAGTTCTTC. Amino acids: CASSPPGTDYNEQFF.

This clonotype was seen ten or more times. The chain carries TRBV24-1 and TRBJ2-3; TRBD2 matches at 10 bases. The germline V gene encodes CDR1 KGHDR and CDR2 SFDVKD. This CDR3 is built from 15 residues. The V gene end was trimmed by 3 bases and the J gene end by 2 bases; junction bases not matched to a gene: 1. CDR3 DNA: TGTGCCACCAGTGATGGACTAGCGGACACAGATACGCAGTATTTT. As protein: CATSDGLADTDTQYF.

This clonotype was seen many times. V and J are TRBV20-1 and TRBJ1-1, with D unclear. Germline-derived CDR1 and CDR2 are DFQATT and SNEGSKA (reference sequence). V was clipped by 7 bases and J by 7 bases, with 10 bases between them. The CDR3 contains 10 residues. This CDR3 reads CSGFGDEAFF. For the CDR3, the DNA is TGCAGTGGATTCGGGGATGAAGCTTTCTTT.